This T cell receptor beta chain appears in the sequencing data of a study of T cell changes during pregnancy in multiple sclerosis. Sequencing used immunoSEQ multiplex PCR; TCRdb keeps in-frame clones, though not all of them. This repertoire shows about 74,000 clones, around nine tenths found once; its top ten account for around 3%. Sequenced here: peripheral blood, sampled before pregnancy. The sequence derives from a female donor with multiple sclerosis, enrolled in a pregnancy study.

DNA of the CDR3: TGTGCCAGCAGTTACTCACCCGGGTACGCTGAAGCTTTCTTT. As protein: CASSYSPGYAEAFF. The gene calls are TRBV6-5 and TRBJ1-1, with D unresolved. V dropped 0 bases and J dropped 6 bases, with 11 bases sitting between them. Germline loops: CDR1 MNHEY, CDR2 SVGAGI. CDR3 length: 14 residues.